A single sample is the source of the 32 T cell receptor beta chains below, sequenced in a study of blood T cells in healthy people across ages. With a J-beta primer mix and a sample-barcoded 5' primer, a second PCR ran roughly 6 to 11 cycles. TCRdb recomputed calls from the 5' RACE reads with MiXCR, one row per CDR3 protein. Of approximately 800,000 distinct CDR3 sequences in the sample, around 62% were seen once. The specimen sequenced was blood. The receptors were sampled from a man between 25 and 39 years old in good health.

This clonotype has a handful of counts. The chain employs TRBV10-3 and TRBJ1-4; 8 bases map to TRBD1. With 10 bases clipped from V and 5 bases from J, the junction kept 6 bases outside the gene matches. The germline gives CDR1 ENHRY, CDR2 SYGVKD. This CDR3 comprises 13 residues. Here the CDR3 DNA reads TGTGCCACCGGACAGGGCGGAAATGAAAAACTGTTTTTT. Translated: CATGQGGNEKLFF.

This chain connects TRBV6-6 to TRBJ1-4; D gene uncertain. The CDR3 is 12 residues long. Looked up from germline, CDR1 is MNHNY and CDR2 is SVGAGI (reference sequence). V was clipped by 6 bases and J by 5 bases, with 7 bases between them. The CDR3 protein is CASSGPNEKLFF. CDR3 nucleotides: TGTGCCAGCAGCGGGCCCAATGAAAAACTGTTTTTT.

The chain employs TRBV7-2 and TRBJ2-1; D unresolved. Germline V lookup: CDR1 SGHTA, CDR2 FQGNSA. V was clipped by 0 bases and J by 3 bases, with 9 bases between them. The CDR3 extends over 15 amino acids. The CDR3 DNA sequence: TGTGCCAGCAGCTTAGCTATAGGGCTCTACAATGAGCAGTTCTTC. Its translation is CASSLAIGLYNEQFF.

The V call is TRBV7-2, the J call TRBJ1-2, with D possibly being TRBD1 (5 bases). The CDR3 runs to 14 residues. Per the germline V gene, CDR1 is SGHTA and CDR2 is FQGNSA. V shed 5 bases and J shed 3 bases, with 13 bases lying between them. The CDR3 protein is CASSHRTRDYGYTF. DNA of the CDR3: TGTGCCAGCAGCCATCGGACAAGGGACTATGGCTACACCTTC. Full variable domain (outside the CDR3, taken from reference TRBV7-2 and TRBJ1-2): GAGVSQSPSNKVTEKGKDVELRCDPISGHTALYWYRQSLGQGLEFLIYFQGNSAPDKSGLPSDRFSAERTGGSVSTLTIQRTQQEDSAVYLCASSHRTRDYGYTFGSGTRLTVV.

The table lists this clonotype with a few counts. This chain joins TRBV20-1 and TRBJ2-7, with TRBD2 matching over 9 bases. Trimming removed 5 bases from V and 6 bases from J; junction bases left unmatched: 8. The CDR3 consists of 13 residues. Germline loops: CDR1 DFQATT, CDR2 SNEGSKA (reference sequence). The CDR3 loop is CSAPGLAEREQYF. CDR3 nucleotides: TGCAGTGCTCCGGGACTAGCTGAACGCGAGCAGTACTTC.

The genes are TRBV3-1 and TRBJ2-1; the match to TRBD2 covers 10 bases. Germline V lookup: CDR1 LGHDT, CDR2 YNNKEL (reference sequence). Trimming took 1 base from V and 2 from J; bases not matched to a gene: 5. The CDR3 consists of 17 residues. CDR3 nucleotide sequence: TGTGCCAGCAGCCAAGTATTAGCGGGGGGCCCCTACAATGAGCAGTTCTTC. Translation: CASSQVLAGGPYNEQFF.

This clonotype was seen more than once but under ten times. The gene calls are TRBV5-1 and TRBJ2-7; 7 bases match TRBD2. This CDR3 region has 15 residues. With 3 bases clipped from V and 3 bases from J, the junction kept 9 bases outside the gene matches. Looked up from germline, CDR1 is SGHRS and CDR2 is YFSETQ. The CDR3 sequence: CASSWDGGNDYEQYF. Written as DNA, the CDR3 is TGCGCCAGCAGCTGGGACGGGGGGAATGACTACGAGCAGTACTTC.

This clonotype was counted once. The chain carries TRBV24-1 and TRBJ2-4; 8 nucleotides match TRBD1. The J call may be wrong; the DNA end is better matched by TRBJ2-5. The CDR3 length is 15 residues. Germline-derived CDR1 and CDR2 are KGHDR and SFDVKD. The CDR3 loop reads CATSDRTGRIETQYF. CDR3 DNA sequence: TGTGCCACCAGTGACCGGACAGGGAGGATTGAGACCCAGTACTTC.

V and J are TRBV20-1 and TRBJ2-7; D might be TRBD2 (5 bases). Trimming shortened V by 6 bases and J by 6 bases, and 12 bases separated the two germline ends. This CDR3 comprises 11 residues. The germline V gene encodes CDR1 DFQATT and CDR2 SNEGSKA (reference sequence). CDR3 amino acids: CSAPTEGEQYF. CDR3 coding DNA: TGCAGTGCGCCCACAGAGGGCGAGCAGTACTTC.

This clonotype showed up just a few times. The chain joins TRBV4-3 to TRBJ2-6; D is tentatively TRBD1 or TRBD2 (5 bases each). Germline assignment: CDR1 LGHNA and CDR2 YSLEER. The CDR3 has 17 residues. V dropped 0 bases and J dropped 0 bases, with 9 bases sitting between them. The CDR3 protein is CASSQDRGYSGANVLTF. Written as DNA, the CDR3 is TGCGCCAGCAGCCAAGATCGGGGCTACTCTGGGGCCAACGTCCTGACTTTC.

This clonotype was seen more than once but under ten times. The V and J genes are TRBV9 and TRBJ2-1; TRBD1 matches 10 bases. Germline assignment: CDR1 SGDLS and CDR2 YYNGEE. V dropped 0 bases and J dropped 4; count of bases not matched to a gene: 7. The CDR3 runs 17 residues. The CDR3 DNA follows: TGTGCCAGCAGCGTAGTGACAGGGGGCAGTTATTACAATGAGCAGTTCTTC. Translation gives CASSVVTGGSYYNEQFF. The variable domain in full, completed from reference TRBV9 and TRBJ2-1, reads DSGVTQTPKHLITATGQRVTLRCSPRSGDLSVYWYQQSLDQGLQFLIQYYNGEERAKGNILERFSAQQFPDLHSELNLSSLELGDSALYFCASSVVTGGSYYNEQFFGPGTRLTVL.

The rearrangement links TRBV3-1 to TRBJ2-5; a possible D gene is TRBD2 (6 bases). The CDR3 is 14 residues long. Trimming removed 0 bases at V and 11 bases at J, with 16 bases between. Germline CDR1 and CDR2: LGHDT and YNNKEL (reference sequence). Here the CDR3 reads CASSQDVRGEEQYF. CDR3 coding DNA: TGTGCCAGCAGCCAAGATGTCCGCGGGGAGGAGCAGTACTTC.

The V and J genes are TRBV20-1 and TRBJ1-2; 10 bases align to TRBD1. The CDR3 is made up of 14 amino acids. Germline V gives CDR1 DFQATT, CDR2 SNEGSKA (reference sequence). V dropped 6 bases and J dropped 8; count of bases not matched to a gene: 12. CDR3 residues: CSAEPGQGIVGYTF. The CDR3 DNA reads as TGCAGTGCCGAACCGGGACAGGGGATTGTGGGCTACACCTTC.

This rearrangement joins TRBV2 to TRBJ2-5; the D gene is possibly TRBD1 (6 bases). With 4 bases removed from V and 5 bases from J, the gap between germline ends came to 11 bases. The CDR3 sequence is 13 residues long. Germline lookup yields CDR1 SNHLY and CDR2 FYNNEI. The CDR3 here is CASSGDTRETQYF. CDR3 bases: TGTGCCAGCAGTGGGGACACGCGGGAGACCCAGTACTTC.

The CDR3 bases are TGCAGTGCTAAGACTAGCGGGGATGTGGATACGCAGTATTTT. Translated: CSAKTSGDVDTQYF. The chain joins TRBV20-1 to TRBJ2-3; 11 nucleotides match TRBD2. J gave up 6 bases and V 4 bases, and 6 bases lay outside the gene matches. Per the germline V gene, CDR1 is DFQATT and CDR2 is SNEGSKA (reference sequence). CDR3 length: 14 residues.

The chain is built from TRBV6-5 and TRBJ2-7, with 12 nucleotides matching TRBD1. This CDR3 has 16 amino acids. Trimming cost V 3 bases and J 4 bases; bases outside gene matches: 7. Germline V CDR1 and CDR2: MNHEY, SVGAGI. CDR3 bases: TGTGCCAGCAGTTATGGAACGGGACAGGGGGCATACGAGCAGTACTTC. Its protein product is CASSYGTGQGAYEQYF.

The V call is TRBV27, the J call TRBJ2-1; 14 nucleotides agree with TRBD2. The length of the CDR3 is 15 residues. Trimming removed 5 bases from V and 15 bases from J; junction bases left unmatched: 12. Per germline, CDR1 MNHEY and CDR2 SMNVEV (reference sequence). The CDR3 loop is CASSPMTSGGAVSFF. Written as DNA, the CDR3 is TGTGCCAGCAGTCCCATGACTAGCGGGGGGGCGGTGTCGTTCTTC.

This clonotype was counted ten times or more. This sequence joins TRBV7-2 and TRBJ2-1; 10 bases agree with TRBD1. J gave up 5 bases and V 3 bases, and 4 bases lay outside the gene matches. The CDR3 contains 15 residues. Germline V CDR1 and CDR2: SGHTA, FQGNSA. The CDR3 is CASSLDRGGDNEQFF. The CDR3 DNA sequence: TGTGCCAGCAGCTTGGACAGGGGGGGGGACAATGAGCAGTTCTTC.

This chain connects TRBV4-2 to TRBJ2-1; D is ambiguous. Germline CDR1 is LGHNA and CDR2 is YNFKEQ. V was pared by 4 bases and J by 1 base, with 11 bases between. The CDR3 contains 15 residues. The CDR3 sequence is CASSRRADSYNEQFF. CDR3 in DNA: TGTGCCAGCAGCCGGCGCGCGGATTCCTACAATGAGCAGTTCTTC.

The J gene is TRBJ2-7, the V gene TRBV3-1, with no clear D. Germline assignment: CDR1 LGHDT and CDR2 YNNKEL (reference sequence). V shed 1 base and J shed 5 bases, with 6 bases lying between them. The CDR3 length is 12 residues. CDR3 amino acids: CASSQVVDEQYF. The CDR3 DNA follows: TGTGCCAGCAGCCAAGTGGTTGACGAGCAGTACTTC.

The rearrangement joins TRBV4-3 to TRBJ2-1; 16 nucleotides match TRBD2. Germline loops: CDR1 LGHNA, CDR2 YSLEER. The CDR3 extends over 19 amino acids. Trimming took 3 bases from V and 4 from J; bases not matched to a gene: 9. The CDR3 DNA reads TGCGCCAGCAGCCAGGCTACCGGGACTAGCGGGGGGGCGTACAATGAGCAGTTCTTC. Translated, it gives CASSQATGTSGGAYNEQFF.

This clonotype came up a few times. The chain joins TRBV29-1 to TRBJ2-1; 8 bases agree with TRBD1. CDR1 and CDR2 from the germline V gene are SQVTM and ANQGSEA. This CDR3 contains 13 residues. J gave up 6 bases and V 7 bases, and 8 bases lay outside the gene matches. The CDR3 loop reads CSGQGPSFNEQFF. The CDR3 nucleotides are TGCAGCGGACAGGGGCCCTCATTCAATGAGCAGTTCTTC.

The J gene is TRBJ2-7, the V gene TRBV11-1, with D perhaps TRBD1 (5 bases). The CDR3 extends over 15 amino acids. V gave up 5 bases and J gave up 3 bases, with 17 bases separating them. CDR1 and CDR2 from the germline V gene are SGHAT and FQDESV (reference sequence). The CDR3 sequence is CASSQTDSPSYEQYF. CDR3 bases: TGTGCCAGCAGCCAAACTGACAGCCCTAGCTACGAGCAGTACTTC.

The table lists this clonotype with a few counts. The chain couples TRBV27 to TRBJ2-1; TRBD1 agrees at 10 bases. The CDR3 has 15 residues. Germline lookup yields CDR1 MNHEY and CDR2 SMNVEV (reference sequence). V was clipped by 5 bases and J by 4 bases; unmatched bases: 5. In DNA form, the CDR3 reads TGTGCCAGCAGTGCCGGGACAGGGGCTTACAATGAGCAGTTCTTC. Amino acids: CASSAGTGAYNEQFF.

The chain combines TRBV12-3 or TRBV12-4 with TRBJ1-5; D is unclear. V was clipped by 3 bases and J by 0 bases, with 15 bases between them. The CDR3 runs to 17 residues. The CDR3 bases are TGTGCCAGCAGTTTCGAAGGCCGTCCTTATAGCAATCAGCCCCAGCATTTT. Translation: CASSFEGRPYSNQPQHF.

Only a few counts were recorded for this clonotype. V is TRBV3-1 and J is TRBJ2-4; 11 bases map to TRBD2. V trimming: 0 bases; J trimming: 0 bases; junction bases outside the gene matches: 4. The CDR3 is 18 amino acids. Germline V gives CDR1 LGHDT, CDR2 YNNKEL (reference sequence). As DNA, the CDR3 is TGTGCCAGCAGCCAAGAACTAGCGGGGGCTTTAGCCAAAAACATTCAGTACTTC. Protein sequence: CASSQELAGALAKNIQYF.

This clonotype was seen once. The CDR3 DNA is TGTGCCAGCTGGGAGGGTGAGCAGTTCTTC. Translation: CASWEGEQFF. J is TRBJ2-1 and V is TRBV7-2, with 7 bases fitting TRBD2. The CDR3 covers 10 residues. The V segment lost 8 bases and the J segment 9 bases; nucleotides outside the gene matches: 1. CDR1 is SGHTA and CDR2 is FQGNSA in the germline V gene.

The J gene is TRBJ1-2, the V gene TRBV6-2 or TRBV6-3; D gene uncertain. Per the germline V gene, CDR1 is MNHEY and CDR2 is SVGEGT. Trimming removed 5 bases from V and 4 bases from J, with 14 bases in between. The CDR3 runs to 14 residues. DNA of the CDR3: TGTGCCAGCAGTCCCGGACGGCGGACCTATGGCTACACCTTC. This codes for CASSPGRRTYGYTF.

The chain combines TRBV7-8 with TRBJ2-5; no definite D call. The tail of the sequence fits TRBJ2-7 better, so the J call may be wrong. This CDR3 has 16 amino acids. CDR1 is SGHVS, CDR2 FQNEAQ, per germline. In DNA, the CDR3 is TGTGCCAGCAGCTTAGCCGACCACACCAGCTCCTACGAGCAGTACTTC. Its translation: CASSLADHTSSYEQYF.

Of note for this clonotype: It may be a read error: a sequence one base away is much more abundant. V usage is TRBV7-8 and J usage is TRBJ2-1, with D unclear. Looked up from germline, CDR1 is SGHVS and CDR2 is FQNEAQ. The CDR3 spans 12 residues. Trimming cost V 7 bases and J 8 bases, with 12 bases left between them. CDR3: CASNQVGDEQFF. DNA of the CDR3: TGTGCCAGCAACCAGGTTGGAGATGAGCAGTTCTTC.

This clonotype was seen only once. DNA of the CDR3: TGTGCCAGCAGCTCTCCCGGGACAGGGGGCCTCGAGCAGTACTTC. It encodes CASSSPGTGGLEQYF. The chain combines TRBV11-1 with TRBJ2-5, with 12 bases that match TRBD1. The J call may not be correct, given that the DNA end is closer to TRBJ2-7. The length of the CDR3 is 15 residues. Germline-derived CDR1 and CDR2 are SGHAT and FQDESV (reference sequence).

The rearrangement joins TRBV14 to TRBJ2-7; the D call may be TRBD1 or TRBD2 (6 bases each). In germline, CDR1 is SGHDN, CDR2 FVKESK. Trimming pared 2 bases from V and 6 bases from J, leaving 11 bases between. The CDR3 contains 13 residues. In nucleotides, the CDR3 is TGTGCCAGCAGCCAAATCAGGGGAGGCGAGCAGTACTTC. Its protein product is CASSQIRGGEQYF.